This T cell receptor beta chain was found in a study of regulatory T cells in long-lasting Graves disease. This clonotype was found many times. V lost 1 base and J 6 bases, leaving 7 bases between the germline ends. The CDR3 has 13 amino acids. Germline assignment: CDR1 LNHDA and CDR2 SQIVND (reference sequence). The TCR beta library used iRepertoire HTBI primers with Arm-PCR amplification of CDR3. TCRdb reprocessed the multiplex PCR reads with MiXCR, giving one entry per CDR3 protein. The sample consists of 540,000 or so distinct CDR3 sequences, approximately 13% of them appearing once. The sample's time point: newly diagnosed GD, antithyroid drugs for less than 3 months. PBMCs provided the RNA from which the TCR library was made. These same records also appear under a second study, on T cells in Graves' hyperthyroidism and ophthalmopathy. That study reports: The HTBI set primed first-round TCR CDR3 RT-PCR.

V and J are TRBV19 and TRBJ2-1, with D perhaps TRBD2 (5 bases). Specimen: peripheral blood mononuclear cells (PBMCs), collected at new diagnosis, from a patient treated with antithyroid drugs. This clonotype was sampled from a man younger than 45 with Graves disease. The CDR3 DNA reads TGTGCCAGTAGTATAGGGCTAGCCAATGAGCAGTTCTTC. Encoded protein: CASSIGLANEQFF.